This TCR beta chain was sequenced during a study of T cell repertoires in aging, cancer and after chemotherapy. Study as a whole: Donor ages fell into six groups from 30 or younger up to 70 or older. The whole study produced a dataset of around 8.4 million TCR reads. Pre- and post-chemotherapy samples were paired from glioblastoma patients treated with temozolomide-based therapy. Study-level points and caveats: Rebound thymic output was suggested by rising median generation probability during chemotherapy in each cancer cohort.

A mixed TRB-A/B primer pool amplified rearranged TRB by multiplex touch-down PCR. TCRdb reanalysed the multiplex PCR reads using MiXCR and keeps one entry per CDR3 protein. The profile shows 1,100 or so distinct CDR3 sequences, about a quarter of them singletons. The template was genomic DNA from peripheral blood, not RNA. This clonotype turned up a few times. Its specificity is unknown. The specimen was blood. The source is a human donor with a solid tumor.

The CDR3 DNA reads as TGCGCCAGCAGCCAAGATCTTAACACCTACAATCAGCCCCAGCATTTT. This codes for CASSQDLNTYNQPQHF. The chain carries TRBV4-1 and TRBJ1-5; D unresolved. The germline CDR1 and CDR2 sequences are MGHRA and YSYEKL. Between the trimmed V and J ends, which lost 0 bases and 3 bases, there was a span of 12 bases. The CDR3 totals 16 residues.